The present TCR beta chain was sequenced within a study of T-cell memory formation after mild COVID-19. Per germline, CDR1 SGHRS and CDR2 YFSETQ. The CDR3 length is 15 residues. The V and J ends lost 2 bases and 2 bases respectively, with 11 bases between them. This clonotype occurred many times. TCRdb re-called the 5' RACE reads with MiXCR, one entry per CDR3 protein. Here the sample spans hundreds of thousands of distinct CDR3 sequences, more than 15% being singletons. This sequence joins TRBV5-1 and TRBJ2-1, with D possibly being TRBD2 (6 bases). The sequence derives from an adult woman who had mild COVID-19 (a few samples of this study predate the infection). Cell type and time point are not known. Sequencing was carried out using PBMCs or a T cell subset sorted from them (not recorded which). CDR3 region: CASSFGSSPYNEQFF. CDR3 bases: TGCGCCAGCAGCTTCGGGAGTAGCCCCTACAATGAGCAGTTCTTC.